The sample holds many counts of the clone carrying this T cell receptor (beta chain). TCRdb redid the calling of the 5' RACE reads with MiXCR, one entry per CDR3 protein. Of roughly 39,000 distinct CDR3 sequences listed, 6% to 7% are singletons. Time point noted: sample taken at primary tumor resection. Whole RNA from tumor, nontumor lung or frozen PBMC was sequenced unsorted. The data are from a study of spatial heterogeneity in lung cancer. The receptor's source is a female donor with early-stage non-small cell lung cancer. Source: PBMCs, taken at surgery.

The CDR3 DNA reads TGTGCCAGCAGCGACGCGGGGGCCCGAGGGACCCAGTACTTC. It codes for CASSDAGARGTQYF. V usage is TRBV11-2 and J usage is TRBJ2-5; the D gene is possibly TRBD2 (7 bases). V was pared by 5 bases and J by 7 bases, with 17 bases between. The CDR3 is made up of 14 amino acids. Germline V gene sequence: CDR1 SGHAT, CDR2 FQNNGV. Using reference TRBV11-2 and TRBJ2-5 for the parts outside the CDR3, the full variable domain is EAGVAQSPRYKIIEKRQSVAFWCNPISGHATLYWYQQILGQGPKLLIQFQNNGVVDDSQLPKDRFSAERLKGVDSTLKIQPAKLEDSAVYLCASSDAGARGTQYFGPGTRLLVL.